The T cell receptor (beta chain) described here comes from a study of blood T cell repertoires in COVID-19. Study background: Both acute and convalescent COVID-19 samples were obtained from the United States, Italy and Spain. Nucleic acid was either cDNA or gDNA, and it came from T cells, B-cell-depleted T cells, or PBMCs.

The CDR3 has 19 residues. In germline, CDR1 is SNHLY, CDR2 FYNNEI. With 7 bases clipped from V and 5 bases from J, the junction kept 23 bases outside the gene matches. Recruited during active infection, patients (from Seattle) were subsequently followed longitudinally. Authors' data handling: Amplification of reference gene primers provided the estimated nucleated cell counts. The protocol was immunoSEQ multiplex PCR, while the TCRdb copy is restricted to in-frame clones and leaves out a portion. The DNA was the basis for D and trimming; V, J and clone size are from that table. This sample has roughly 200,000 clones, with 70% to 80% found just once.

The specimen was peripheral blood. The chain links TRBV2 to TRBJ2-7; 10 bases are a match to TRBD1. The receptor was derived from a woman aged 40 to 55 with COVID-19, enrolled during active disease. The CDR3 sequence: CASNIFRDRGSIGDNEQYF. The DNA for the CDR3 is TGTGCCAGCAATATCTTTCGGGACAGGGGTAGTATTGGAGATAACGAGCAGTACTTC.